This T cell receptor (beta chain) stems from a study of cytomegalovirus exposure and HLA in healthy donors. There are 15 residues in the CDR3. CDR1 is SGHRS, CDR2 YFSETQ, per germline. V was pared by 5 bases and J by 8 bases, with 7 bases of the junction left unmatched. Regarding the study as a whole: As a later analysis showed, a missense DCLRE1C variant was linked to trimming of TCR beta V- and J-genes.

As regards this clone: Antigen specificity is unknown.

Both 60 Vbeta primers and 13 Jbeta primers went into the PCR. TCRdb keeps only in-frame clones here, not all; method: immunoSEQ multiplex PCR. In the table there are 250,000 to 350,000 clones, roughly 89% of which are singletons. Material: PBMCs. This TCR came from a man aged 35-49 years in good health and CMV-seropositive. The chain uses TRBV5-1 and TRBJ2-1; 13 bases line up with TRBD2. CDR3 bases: TGCGCCAGCAGTTGGACTAGCGGGAGCAGGTATGAGCAGTTCTTC. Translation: CASSWTSGSRYEQFF.